The 8 T cell receptor beta chains presented below share a single source sample, sequenced in a study of T cells in Graves' hyperthyroidism and ophthalmopathy. RNA transcripts gave rise to amplified TCR beta CDR3 regions. Researchers ran a first-round RT-PCR on the TCR CDR3 using the HTBI primer set. TCRdb re-analysed the multiplex PCR reads in MiXCR, keeping a single row per CDR3 protein. The repertoire holds about 420,000 distinct CDR3 sequences, with roughly an eighth as singletons. The specimen was blood. These receptors came from a young woman with Graves' hyperthyroidism.

Ten or more counts support this clonotype. The gene calls are TRBV5-1 and TRBJ2-1; D possibly matches TRBD1 or TRBD2 (5 bases each). The CDR3 spans 16 residues. The V end lost 2 bases, the J end lost 9 bases, and 21 bases lay between the germline ends. Germline V gene data show CDR1 as SGHRS and CDR2 as YFSETQ. CDR3 coding DNA: TGCGCCAGCAGCTTTGCTCGTCAGGGCGGGTTGAGTGAGCAGTTCTTC. Protein product: CASSFARQGGLSEQFF.

In its sample, this clonotype was seen many times. DNA of the CDR3: TGTGCCACCAGTTGGACAGGGAAAGCCTACAATGAGCAGTTCTTC. This sequence encodes CATSWTGKAYNEQFF. The chain is built from TRBV24-1 and TRBJ2-1; 8 bases are a match to TRBD1. Germline loops: CDR1 KGHDR, CDR2 SFDVKD. The CDR3 consists of 15 residues. With 6 bases clipped from V and 2 bases from J, the junction kept 5 bases outside the gene matches.

This clonotype has at least ten counts. The chain employs TRBV11-1 and TRBJ1-3; 7 bases are a match to TRBD1. This CDR3 spans 17 amino acids. V dropped 5 bases and J dropped 0; count of bases not matched to a gene: 10. Germline V lookup: CDR1 SGHAT, CDR2 FQDESV (reference sequence). CDR3 sequence (DNA): TGTGCCAGCAGCACCCGGGACAGCCAACACTCTGGAAACACCATATATTTT. Protein sequence: CASSTRDSQHSGNTIYF.

This clonotype was seen many times. An end of the junction differs from the germline gene, which may be a read error. The chain carries TRBV4-3 and TRBJ2-1; 7 nucleotides line up with TRBD2. Looked up from germline, CDR1 is LGHNA and CDR2 is YSLEER. The CDR3 covers 15 residues. Written as DNA, the CDR3 is TGTGCCAGCAGCCGGAGCGGGACCTCCTACAATGAGCAGTTCTTC. The encoded protein is CASSRSGTSYNEQFF.

This clonotype was observed at least ten times. The chain combines TRBV27 with TRBJ2-1, with D perhaps TRBD2 (6 bases). Trimming shortened V by 10 bases and J by 0 bases, and 16 bases separated the two germline ends. The CDR3 totals 15 residues. CDR1 and CDR2 (germline): MNHEY, SMNVEV (reference sequence). The CDR3 bases are TGTGCCACCTCACCCGGAGGGAGCTCCTACAATGAGCAGTTCTTC. Translating it yields CATSPGGSSYNEQFF.

In this sample, this clonotype turned up many times. The chain uses TRBV28 and TRBJ2-2; tentatively, D is TRBD1 (5 bases). Germline V CDR1 and CDR2: MDHEN, SYDVKM. Trimming removed 2 bases from V and 4 bases from J, with 14 bases in between. The length of the CDR3 is 16 residues. The CDR3 DNA reads as TGTGCCAGCAGTTTACGAGCAGGGAAGGCCACCGGGGAGCTGTTTTTT. It translates to CASSLRAGKATGELFF.

This clonotype was observed many times. The V gene is TRBV20-1, the J gene TRBJ2-1, with D possibly matching TRBD2 (6 bases). This CDR3 spans 17 amino acids. V dropped 3 bases and J dropped 0 bases, with 18 bases sitting between them. Looked up from germline, CDR1 is DFQATT and CDR2 is SNEGSKA (reference sequence). The DNA of the CDR3 is TGCAGTGCTAGGTACGACGGGAGAGCCCGCTCCTACAATGAGCAGTTCTTC. It is translated as CSARYDGRARSYNEQFF.

This clonotype was detected many times. The chain has TRBV7-3 and TRBJ1-6; D remains ambiguous. Germline V gives CDR1 SGHTA, CDR2 FQGTGA. Trimming stripped 0 bases from V and 3 bases from J, with 12 bases between. This CDR3 region has 17 residues. Here the CDR3 DNA reads TGTGCCAGCAGCTTAACGTTAGGCGGAAACTATAATTCACCCCTCCACTTT. Translated, it gives CASSLTLGGNYNSPLHF.